This TCR beta chain comes out of a study of blood T cell repertoires in COVID-19. The wider study: From the United States, Italy and Spain came samples of acute and convalescent COVID-19. The cDNA or gDNA used as material had been derived from T cells, B-cell-depleted T cells, or PBMCs.

Original processing methods: Counts of nucleated cells, estimated from reference gene primer amplification, were obtained. Measured with immunoSEQ multiplex PCR; TCRdb has only the in-frame clones, and not every one. V and J calls plus clone size are reproduced from that table; the DNA served to infer D and trimming. The data show approximately 170,000 clones, about 83% seen once. The participants were between roughly 18 and 100 years old and came from some 25 US areas. Sequencing was performed on PBMCs or T cells enriched from blood (not recorded which). This receptor was identified in a woman aged 45-60 years in a cohort exposed to, infected with or recovered from COVID-19 (not recorded which).

The CDR3 sequence: CASSLEVGGAFF. The CDR3 DNA sequence: TGTGCCAGCAGCTTAGAGGTCGGGGGGGCTTTCTTT. The genes are TRBV7-2 and TRBJ1-1; D is possibly TRBD1 (5 bases). CDR1 is SGHTA and CDR2 is FQGNSA in the germline V gene. The CDR3 extends over 12 amino acids. Trimming took off 1 base at V and 11 bases at J, with 11 bases between the two ends.